These 22 T cell receptor beta chains came from one sample sequenced in a study of blood T cell repertoires in COVID-19. Data came from immunoSEQ multiplex PCR; TCRdb stores just in-frame clones and leaves some out. Among tens of thousands of clones listed, around 85% were seen once. Sample: peripheral blood. Receptors were obtained from a man in his fifties or sixties with acute or convalescent COVID-19.

This clone turned up a few times. This rearrangement joins TRBV30 to TRBJ2-7, with D possibly TRBD2 on 5 matching bases. The CDR3 extends over 13 amino acids. The germline V gene encodes CDR1 GTSNPN and CDR2 SVGIG (reference sequence). Trimming pared 3 bases from V and 4 bases from J, leaving 13 bases between. The CDR3 DNA is TGTGCCTGGAGCCTAGCCCTTTGGTACGAGCAGTACTTC. Its translation is CAWSLALWYEQYF.

The chain employs TRBV7-2 and TRBJ2-7; D might be TRBD1 (6 bases). The CDR3 consists of 15 residues. Trimming removed 7 bases from V and 0 bases from J, with 16 bases in between. CDR1 and CDR2 from the germline V gene are SGHTA and FQGNSA. The CDR3 DNA reads as TGTGCCAGCACCCAGGGGCCCAACCCCTCCTACGAGCAGTACTTC. Translated: CASTQGPNPSYEQYF.

This chain connects TRBV10-3 to TRBJ1-6; 8 nucleotides match TRBD1. The V and J ends lost 2 bases and 4 bases, in that order; junction bases with no gene match: 4. The CDR3 sequence is 16 residues long. Germline-derived CDR1 and CDR2 are ENHRY and SYGVKD. CDR3 nucleotides: TGTGCCATCAGTGAGGGACAGGGTATTTATAATTCACCCCTCCACTTT. Protein sequence: CAISEGQGIYNSPLHF.

The V call is TRBV29-1, the J call TRBJ2-3; a weak D match, TRBD2 (6 bases). The CDR3 contains 15 residues. V gave up 4 bases and J gave up 1 base, with 15 bases separating them. The germline CDR1 and CDR2 sequences are SQVTM and ANQGSEA. The CDR3 spells CSVAGGLYRTDTQYF. The CDR3 DNA reads as TGCAGCGTTGCAGGAGGGTTATACCGCACAGATACGCAGTATTTT.

The chain joins TRBV27 to TRBJ2-1; D might be TRBD2 (6 bases). The CDR3 contains 14 residues. Trimming removed 9 bases at V and 0 bases at J, with 12 bases between. Germline lookup yields CDR1 MNHEY and CDR2 SMNVEV (reference sequence). In nucleotides, the CDR3 is TGTGCCAGTTCTAGCGACAGCTCCTACAATGAGCAGTTCTTC. Residues: CASSSDSSYNEQFF.

The J gene is TRBJ2-7, the V gene TRBV5-3; D not certain. TRBV5-3 qualifies as an ORF whose function is uncertain. The CDR3 is 14 amino acids. V gave up 4 bases and J gave up 0 bases, with 11 bases separating them. CDR3 DNA sequence: TGTGCCAGAAGCACGAGACGAGGCTCCTACGAGCAGTACTTC. Protein product: CARSTRRGSYEQYF.

About this clone itself: The CDR3 carries no conserved terminal phenylalanine or tryptophan, so it likely arises from a read error. The DNA is omitted, as the CDR3 cannot be located on it reliably, and the CDR3 follows TCRdb's listing. The rearrangement links TRBV2 to TRBJ2-7; the table's D call TRBD2 went unverified against the DNA. The germline CDR1 and CDR2 sequences are SNHLY and FYNNEI. The CDR3 is made up of 10 amino acids, end residues included. The CDR3 is CASSEVTDSL.

V gene TRBV5-1 combines with J gene TRBJ2-7, with 8 bases fitting TRBD2. CDR1 and CDR2 (germline): SGHRS, YFSETQ. CDR3 length equals 16 residues. J was trimmed by 4 bases and V by 0 bases; bases with no gene match: 9. The DNA of the CDR3 is TGCGCCAGCAGCTTGGGAGGCAGCGGGAGTGGTTACGAGCAGTACTTC. Amino acid sequence: CASSLGGSGSGYEQYF.

The chain carries TRBV24-1 and TRBJ2-7, with TRBD1 matching 7 bases. This CDR3 spans 14 amino acids. Germline V gene data show CDR1 as KGHDR and CDR2 as SFDVKD. J gave up 5 bases and V 10 bases, and 13 bases lay outside the gene matches. In nucleotides, the CDR3 is TGTGCCACTAAGAGACAGGGTGGATCCCACGAGCAGTACTTC. Translation gives CATKRQGGSHEQYF.

This chain uses TRBV7-6 with TRBJ2-5, with no clear D. The CDR3 length is 15 residues. V was cut by 6 bases and J by 2 bases, with 16 bases left in between. Germline loops: CDR1 SGHVS, CDR2 FNYEAQ. The CDR3 DNA reads TGTGCCAGCAGGAAGGAATGGGCAAGACAAGAGACCCAGTACTTC. Translated: CASRKEWARQETQYF. Complete variable domain (other parts from reference TRBV7-6 and TRBJ2-5): GAGVSQSPRYKVTKRGQDVALRCDPISGHVSLYWYRQALGQGPEFLTYFNYEAQQDKSGLPNDRFSAERPEGSISTLTIQRTEQRDSAMYRCASRKEWARQETQYFGPGTRLLVL.

The chain has TRBV27 and TRBJ2-1; TRBD2 agrees at 11 bases. From germline, CDR1 is MNHEY and CDR2 SMNVEV (reference sequence). V shed 8 bases, J shed 3 bases, and the junction held 6 bases outside the gene matches. CDR3 length equals 15 residues. The CDR3 loop reads CASGRLAGRYNEQFF. The DNA for the CDR3 is TGTGCCAGCGGACGACTAGCGGGACGCTACAATGAGCAGTTCTTC.

This clone was seen repeatedly, ten times or more. The chain couples TRBV19 to TRBJ1-1; 8 bases match TRBD1. V dropped 8 bases and J dropped 5; count of bases not matched to a gene: 10. The CDR3 has 14 amino acids. Germline V CDR1 and CDR2: LNHDA, SQIVND (reference sequence). The CDR3 spells CASYTGGMATEAFF. The DNA of the CDR3 is TGTGCCAGTTACACAGGGGGGATGGCGACTGAAGCTTTCTTT.

The rearrangement uses TRBV5-1 and TRBJ2-5; TRBD1 matches 8 bases. CDR1 SGHRS and CDR2 YFSETQ come from the germline V gene. This CDR3 spans 15 amino acids. The ends lost 4 bases at V and 4 bases at J; junction bases unmatched: 9. This chain's CDR3 is CASSTMTGALETQYF. The CDR3 DNA is TGCGCCAGCAGCACTATGACAGGGGCTTTAGAGACCCAGTACTTC.

The rearrangement joins TRBV11-2 to TRBJ2-1; TRBD2 might be the D (6 bases). V was pared by 0 bases and J by 5 bases, with 11 bases between. This CDR3 comprises 15 residues. Germline V gene sequence: CDR1 SGHAT, CDR2 FQNNGV. The CDR3 DNA follows: TGTGCCAGCAGCTTAGATATCGGGGGTAACAATGAGCAGTTCTTC. This codes for CASSLDIGGNNEQFF.

A few counts support this clone. This sequence joins TRBV10-3 and TRBJ2-2; 13 bases line up with TRBD2. This CDR3 is 19 amino acids long. V shed 3 bases, J shed 0 bases, and the junction held 7 bases outside the gene matches. The germline gives CDR1 ENHRY, CDR2 SYGVKD. CDR3 DNA: TGTGCCATCAGTGAACCCCCGGGACTAGCGGGGTCGAACACCGGGGAGCTGTTTTTT. It yields the protein CAISEPPGLAGSNTGELFF.

V usage is TRBV30 and J usage is TRBJ1-2, with TRBD1 matching 8 bases. V trimming: 3 bases; J trimming: 8 bases; junction bases outside the gene matches: 14. The germline V gene encodes CDR1 GTSNPN and CDR2 SVGIG (reference sequence). The CDR3 consists of 15 residues. The CDR3 DNA is TGTGCCTGGAGAAAGGAGAGCCAGGGGGCTCAGGGCTACACCTTC. It translates to CAWRKESQGAQGYTF.

This chain uses TRBV2 with TRBJ1-2; D remains ambiguous. CDR1 is SNHLY, CDR2 FYNNEI, per germline. Between the trimmed V and J ends, which lost 10 bases and 3 bases, there was a span of 12 bases. The CDR3 extends over 12 amino acids. The CDR3 coding sequence is TGTGCCACCACGTTCGGGGACTATGGCTACACCTTC. This codes for CATTFGDYGYTF.

The J gene is TRBJ2-1, the V gene TRBV4-1, with 12 bases identical to TRBD2. Germline CDR1 and CDR2: MGHRA and YSYEKL. J was trimmed by 4 bases and V by 4 bases; bases with no gene match: 5. CDR3 length: 16 amino acids. The CDR3: CASSPSGLAGYNEQFF. In nucleotides, the CDR3 is TGCGCCAGCAGCCCCTCCGGACTAGCGGGGTACAATGAGCAGTTCTTC.

The gene calls are TRBV28 and TRBJ1-4, with 7 bases fitting TRBD1. CDR1 and CDR2 from the germline V gene are MDHEN and SYDVKM. V was pared by 6 bases and J by 8 bases, with 12 bases of the junction left unmatched. The CDR3 has 15 residues. This CDR3 reads CASRRITGVWEKLFF. The CDR3 region has the DNA TGTGCCAGCAGAAGGATTACAGGGGTTTGGGAAAAACTGTTTTTT.

The chain has TRBV7-9 and TRBJ2-7; 8 positions agree with TRBD1. Germline assignment: CDR1 SEHNR and CDR2 FQNEAQ (reference sequence). This CDR3 is 14 amino acids long. The V segment lost 1 base and the J segment 4 bases; nucleotides outside the gene matches: 3. This chain's CDR3 is CASSLGQGAYEQYF. The CDR3, as DNA: TGTGCCAGCAGCTTAGGGCAGGGGGCTTACGAGCAGTACTTC.

This chain links TRBV3-1 (or the pseudogene TRBV3-2) with TRBJ1-1, with 10 bases fitting TRBD1. CDR3 length equals 14 residues. Per the germline V gene, CDR1 is LGHDT and CDR2 is YNNKEL (reference sequence). J was trimmed by 4 bases and V by 5 bases; bases with no gene match: 4. The DNA of the CDR3 is TGTGCCAGCAGCTCGACAGGGGGCGTCACTGAAGCTTTCTTT. Amino acids: CASSSTGGVTEAFF.

In this sample, this clone turned up once. This chain uses TRBV2 with TRBJ2-7, with D tentatively TRBD2 (6 bases). The V gene's germline CDR1 is SNHLY and CDR2 FYNNEI. V was clipped by 3 bases and J by 6 bases, with 15 bases between them. This CDR3 has 14 amino acids. In DNA form, the CDR3 reads TGTGCCAGCAGTGACATGGTGGGACTCCTCGAGCAGTACTTC. This sequence encodes CASSDMVGLLEQYF.